These T cell receptor beta chains were read from a single sample in a study of blood T cell dynamics during melanoma immunotherapy. This table comes from immunoSEQ multiplex PCR, and its TCRdb copy is limited to in-frame clones, with some not included. Of about 12,000 clones in the sample, about 81% were seen once. The sequences come from blood, collected from a patient treated with checkpoint blockade. Receptors originate from a human donor with melanoma. The CDR3 runs from the conserved cysteine through the conserved F or W. Each record gives: D gene, J gene, V gene, clone size, CDR3 DNA, CDR3 protein. D genes are given only for firm matches. Not all rows give a size; the values are once, few, many and, for expanded clones, a class.

D gene: TRBD1; J gene: TRBJ2-7; V gene: TRBV7-9; clone size: NA; CDR3 DNA: TGTGCCAGCAGCTTATGGGACAGGCTTCCTCAAGAGCAGTACTTC; CDR3 protein: CASSLWDRLPQEQYF
D gene: TRBD2; J gene: TRBJ2-3; V gene: TRBV6-4; clone size: NA; CDR3 DNA: TGTGCCAGCAGTGACTCAACTAGCGGGGGCCCTAGCACAGATACGCAGTATTTT; CDR3 protein: CASSDSTSGGPSTDTQYF
D gene: TRBD1; J gene: TRBJ1-1; V gene: TRBV7-9; clone size: NA; CDR3 DNA: TGTGCCAGCAGCTTAGCAGGGGGCAACACTGAAGCTTTCTTT; CDR3 protein: CASSLAGGNTEAFF
D gene: NA; J gene: TRBJ1-3; V gene: TRBV7-9; clone size: NA; CDR3 DNA: TGTGCCAGCAGCCCCTCAGGAGGGCAAGTAGGTGGAAACACCATATATTTT; CDR3 protein: CASSPSGGQVGGNTIYF
D gene: NA; J gene: TRBJ1-1; V gene: TRBV2; clone size: NA; CDR3 DNA: TGTGCCAGCAGGCCCTCGATGGTGAACACTGAAGCTTTCTTT; CDR3 protein: CASRPSMVNTEAFF
D gene: NA; J gene: TRBJ1-2; V gene: TRBV19; clone size: few; CDR3 DNA: TGTGCCAGTAGTATAGTCTCTGGGGCTGGCTACACCTTC; CDR3 protein: CASSIVSGAGYTF
D gene: TRBD1; J gene: TRBJ1-4; V gene: TRBV6-5; clone size: NA; CDR3 DNA: TGTGCCAGCAGTTCTACGACAGGGGGCAATGAAAAACTGTTTTTT; CDR3 protein: CASSSTTGGNEKLFF
D gene: NA; J gene: TRBJ1-5; V gene: TRBV5-1; clone size: NA; CDR3 DNA: TGCGCCAGCAGCTTGGATGGTAATAGCAATCAGCCCCAGCATTTT; CDR3 protein: CASSLDGNSNQPQHF
D gene: TRBD2; J gene: TRBJ2-7; V gene: TRBV5-3; clone size: NA; CDR3 DNA: TGTGCCAGAAGCTTCCTACTAGCGGGAGCTGGGTACGAGCAGTACTTC; CDR3 protein: CARSFLLAGAGYEQYF
D gene: TRBD1; J gene: TRBJ2-2; V gene: TRBV18; clone size: NA; CDR3 DNA: TGTGCCAGCTCCCCAGACAGGGCTTCGGGCACCGGGGAGCTGTTTTTT; CDR3 protein: CASSPDRASGTGELFF
D gene: TRBD1; J gene: TRBJ2-5; V gene: TRBV7-9; clone size: NA; CDR3 DNA: TGTGCCAGCAGCCAGACGCCGGGGACAGGCCAAGAGACCCAGTACTTC; CDR3 protein: CASSQTPGTGQETQYF
D gene: TRBD1; J gene: TRBJ2-2; V gene: TRBV19; clone size: NA; CDR3 DNA: TGTGCCAGTAGTACCGGACAGGCGAACACCGGGGAGCTGTTTTTT; CDR3 protein: CASSTGQANTGELFF
D gene: TRBD1; J gene: TRBJ1-5; V gene: TRBV28; clone size: NA; CDR3 DNA: TGTGCCAGCAGTCTGTCCCGGGACAGATTCAAGCCCCAGCATTTT; CDR3 protein: CASSLSRDRFKPQHF
D gene: TRBD2; J gene: TRBJ2-3; V gene: TRBV19; clone size: NA; CDR3 DNA: TGTGCCAGTAGCATGGTGACTAGCGGGGTGAGCACAGATACGCAGTATTTT; CDR3 protein: CASSMVTSGVSTDTQYF
D gene: TRBD1; J gene: TRBJ1-1; V gene: TRBV5-1; clone size: NA; CDR3 DNA: TGCGCCAGCAGCTTGGCCGACAGGGCTGAAGCTTTCTTT; CDR3 protein: CASSLADRAEAFF
D gene: NA; J gene: TRBJ1-5; V gene: TRBV6-6; clone size: NA; CDR3 DNA: TGTGCCAGCAGTTATGATGGGAATCAGCCCCAGCATTTT; CDR3 protein: CASSYDGNQPQHF
D gene: TRBD2; J gene: TRBJ2-2; V gene: TRBV5-1; clone size: NA; CDR3 DNA: TGCGCCAGCAAGACCACTAGCGAGGGCGGGGAGCTGTTTTTT; CDR3 protein: CASKTTSEGGELFF
D gene: NA; J gene: TRBJ2-1; V gene: TRBV5-8; clone size: NA; CDR3 DNA: TGTGCCAGCAGCTTAATTGGCCTCCATGAGCAGTTCTTC; CDR3 protein: CASSLIGLHEQFF
D gene: NA; J gene: TRBJ1-3; V gene: TRBV7-9; clone size: NA; CDR3 DNA: TGTGCCAGCAGCTTAGCAGGGGATGGAAACACCATATATTTT; CDR3 protein: CASSLAGDGNTIYF
D gene: NA; J gene: TRBJ2-1; V gene: TRBV7-9; clone size: NA; CDR3 DNA: TGTGCCAGCAGCTTTGTTGAAGCCCGCTTGCAGCAGTTCTTC; CDR3 protein: CASSFVEARLQQFF
D gene: NA; J gene: TRBJ2-6; V gene: TRBV2; clone size: NA; CDR3 DNA: TGTGCCAGCAGTGGGGGCCCAGGACAGCGATTTAATTCTGGGGCCAACGTCCTGACTTTC; CDR3 protein: CASSGGPGQRFNSGANVLTF
D gene: TRBD2; J gene: TRBJ2-7; V gene: TRBV19; clone size: NA; CDR3 DNA: TGTGCCAGTAGTATATCAGCGGGAGTGTCGTACGAGCAGTACTTC; CDR3 protein: CASSISAGVSYEQYF
D gene: NA; J gene: TRBJ1-5; V gene: TRBV10-3; clone size: NA; CDR3 DNA: TGTGCCATCGGTGGTGGGGCTCCTAGTGGCAATCAGCCCCAGCATTTT; CDR3 protein: CAIGGGAPSGNQPQHF
D gene: NA; J gene: TRBJ1-1; V gene: TRBV11-1; clone size: few; CDR3 DNA: TGTGCCAGCAGCTTACTCCGAACTGAAGCTTTCTTT; CDR3 protein: CASSLLRTEAFF
D gene: NA; J gene: TRBJ2-7; V gene: TRBV4-2; clone size: NA; CDR3 DNA: TGTGCCAGCAGCCCACAATTATCGCCGGGGTACGAGCAGTACTTC; CDR3 protein: CASSPQLSPGYEQYF
D gene: NA; J gene: TRBJ1-2; V gene: TRBV2; clone size: NA; CDR3 DNA: TGTGCCAGCAGAATCGCGGCAAGCGGGGGCTACACCTTC; CDR3 protein: CASRIAASGGYTF
D gene: TRBD1; J gene: TRBJ1-6; V gene: TRBV25-1; clone size: NA; CDR3 DNA: TGTGCCAGCAGGAGGACAGGCCCAAACTCACCCCTCCACTTT; CDR3 protein: CASRRTGPNSPLHF
D gene: NA; J gene: TRBJ1-5; V gene: TRBV5-1; clone size: NA; CDR3 DNA: TGCGCCAGCAGCCCTCGTGAGGGGGTTCAGCCCCAGCATTTT; CDR3 protein: CASSPREGVQPQHF
D gene: TRBD1; J gene: TRBJ1-4; V gene: TRBV4-2; clone size: NA; CDR3 DNA: TGTGCCACTACCCCCGGGACAGGGTTCGGAACTAATGAAAAACTGTTTTTT; CDR3 protein: CATTPGTGFGTNEKLFF
D gene: NA; J gene: TRBJ1-5; V gene: TRBV14; clone size: NA; CDR3 DNA: TGTGCCAGGCGGTTGGGGGCCGGGGACCATAATCAGCCCCAGCATTTT; CDR3 protein: CARRLGAGDHNQPQHF
D gene: NA; J gene: TRBJ2-5; V gene: TRBV18; clone size: NA; CDR3 DNA: TGTGCCAGCTCACCACCCTCGAGCGAGATGAGCGAGACCCAGTACTTC; CDR3 protein: CASSPPSSEMSETQYF
D gene: NA; J gene: TRBJ1-5; V gene: TRBV10-3; clone size: NA; CDR3 DNA: TGTGCCATCGGTAGACAGAATAGCAATCAGCCCCAGCATTTT; CDR3 protein: CAIGRQNSNQPQHF
D gene: NA; J gene: TRBJ1-3; V gene: TRBV6-6; clone size: once; CDR3 DNA: TGTGCCAGCAGTTACGCTGGGGGGGCAACTGGAAACACCATATATTTT; CDR3 protein: CASSYAGGATGNTIYF
D gene: TRBD2; J gene: TRBJ2-2; V gene: TRBV9; clone size: NA; CDR3 DNA: TGTGCCAGCAGCGTAGGGGGGACTAGCGGGAGCACCGGGGAGCTGTTTTTT; CDR3 protein: CASSVGGTSGSTGELFF
D gene: NA; J gene: TRBJ1-1; V gene: TRBV2; clone size: NA; CDR3 DNA: TGTGCCAGCAGTGAAGAACAGGAGACTGAAGCTTTCTTT; CDR3 protein: CASSEEQETEAFF
D gene: NA; J gene: TRBJ2-2; V gene: TRBV7-6; clone size: NA; CDR3 DNA: TGTGCCAGCAGCAGCGCCAAAGATTACGGGGAGCTGTTTTTT; CDR3 protein: CASSSAKDYGELFF
D gene: NA; J gene: TRBJ2-3; V gene: TRBV10-3; clone size: NA; CDR3 DNA: TGTGCCATCAGTGAAGTAGTGTCAGTCGTGGATACGCAGTATTTT; CDR3 protein: CAISEVVSVVDTQYF
D gene: NA; J gene: TRBJ2-3; V gene: TRBV10-1; clone size: NA; CDR3 DNA: TGCGCCAGCAGTGAAAGGCCTAAGGCAGATACGCAGTATTTT; CDR3 protein: CASSERPKADTQYF
D gene: TRBD2; J gene: TRBJ2-7; V gene: TRBV28; clone size: NA; CDR3 DNA: TGTGCCAGCAGGCTAGCGGGAGAAGTGAACGAGCAGTACTTC; CDR3 protein: CASRLAGEVNEQYF
D gene: NA; J gene: TRBJ1-4; V gene: TRBV5-1; clone size: NA; CDR3 DNA: TGCGCCAGCAGCTTGTCATCAGCCAGGACTGAAAAACTGTTTTTT; CDR3 protein: CASSLSSARTEKLFF
D gene: NA; J gene: TRBJ2-5; V gene: TRBV16; clone size: NA; CDR3 DNA: TGTGCCAGCAGCCGAGCACTACGAGGATCCCAGTACTTC; CDR3 protein: CASSRALRGSQYF
D gene: NA; J gene: TRBJ2-1; V gene: TRBV5-1; clone size: NA; CDR3 DNA: TGCGCCAGCAGCTTGGCCGGGGCCGGTGAGCAGTTCTTC; CDR3 protein: CASSLAGAGEQFF
D gene: TRBD2; J gene: TRBJ2-2; V gene: TRBV5-1; clone size: NA; CDR3 DNA: TGCGCCAGCAGCTTAAGCGGGAGGGCTCCCACCGGGGAGCTGTTTTTT; CDR3 protein: CASSLSGRAPTGELFF
D gene: NA; J gene: TRBJ1-3; V gene: TRBV18; clone size: NA; CDR3 DNA: TGTGCCAGCTCACCACAAGGCTCTGGAAACACCATATATTTT; CDR3 protein: CASSPQGSGNTIYF
D gene: NA; J gene: TRBJ2-5; V gene: TRBV4-1; clone size: NA; CDR3 DNA: TGCGCCAGCAGCCAAGGTAGGCTCCAAGAGACCCAGTACTTC; CDR3 protein: CASSQGRLQETQYF
D gene: TRBD2; J gene: TRBJ2-1; V gene: TRBV7-2; clone size: NA; CDR3 DNA: TGTGCCAGCAGGCCAACCGGGACTAGCGGGAGTCATGAGCAGTTCTTC; CDR3 protein: CASRPTGTSGSHEQFF
D gene: NA; J gene: TRBJ1-5; V gene: TRBV5-6; clone size: NA; CDR3 DNA: TGTGCCAGCAGCTTATGGGCCCTAAATAGCAATCAGCCCCAGCATTTT; CDR3 protein: CASSLWALNSNQPQHF
D gene: NA; J gene: TRBJ2-7; V gene: TRBV5-1; clone size: NA; CDR3 DNA: TGCGCCAGCAGCTTATCTGCGGGGGCGTACGAGCAGTACTTC; CDR3 protein: CASSLSAGAYEQYF
D gene: NA; J gene: TRBJ2-5; V gene: TRBV28; clone size: NA; CDR3 DNA: TGTGCCAGCAGGAGGGTCCAAGAGACCCAGTACTTC; CDR3 protein: CASRRVQETQYF
D gene: NA; J gene: TRBJ2-3; V gene: TRBV5-1; clone size: NA; CDR3 DNA: TGCGCCAGCAGCTTGTCCACAGGGCGGAGGACAGATACGCAGTATTTT; CDR3 protein: CASSLSTGRRTDTQYF
D gene: TRBD1; J gene: TRBJ1-2; V gene: TRBV6-6; clone size: NA; CDR3 DNA: TGTGCCAGCAGTTCCGTCCCGGGACAGGGTACCCTGGGCTACACCTTC; CDR3 protein: CASSSVPGQGTLGYTF
D gene: NA; J gene: TRBJ2-2; V gene: TRBV7-3; clone size: NA; CDR3 DNA: TGTGCCAGCAGCTTGGGGAACACCGGGGAGCTGTTTTTT; CDR3 protein: CASSLGNTGELFF
D gene: TRBD1; J gene: TRBJ1-5; V gene: TRBV6-5; clone size: NA; CDR3 DNA: TGTGCCAGCTCCGACAGGGGAGGCAGCAATCAGCCCCAGCATTTT; CDR3 protein: CASSDRGGSNQPQHF